This TCR beta chain was recovered during a study of T cell responses to AZD1222 COVID-19 vaccine. The overall study: Second-dose groups at about 4 or about 12 weeks were pooled.

In regard to this clone: Its antigen is currently unknown.

Generated by immunoSEQ multiplex PCR, the TCRdb table keeps only in-frame clones and is missing some. This table has some 150,000 clones, around nine tenths appearing once. The CDR3 extends over 15 amino acids. V was cut by 0 bases and J by 1 base, with 10 bases left in between. Germline CDR1 and CDR2: SGHKS and YYEKEE (reference sequence). Study-level findings and limits: Seropositive at baseline were only a handful of AZD1222 recipients.

The TCR comes from an adult in good health. This specimen consisted of peripheral blood, obtained on day 0 of AZD1222 vaccination. This chain joins TRBV5-5 and TRBJ1-1; the D is unclear. CDR3 sequence reads: CASSLAGGRNTEAFF. The CDR3 DNA sequence: TGTGCCAGCAGCTTGGCCGGAGGAAGGAACACTGAAGCTTTCTTT.